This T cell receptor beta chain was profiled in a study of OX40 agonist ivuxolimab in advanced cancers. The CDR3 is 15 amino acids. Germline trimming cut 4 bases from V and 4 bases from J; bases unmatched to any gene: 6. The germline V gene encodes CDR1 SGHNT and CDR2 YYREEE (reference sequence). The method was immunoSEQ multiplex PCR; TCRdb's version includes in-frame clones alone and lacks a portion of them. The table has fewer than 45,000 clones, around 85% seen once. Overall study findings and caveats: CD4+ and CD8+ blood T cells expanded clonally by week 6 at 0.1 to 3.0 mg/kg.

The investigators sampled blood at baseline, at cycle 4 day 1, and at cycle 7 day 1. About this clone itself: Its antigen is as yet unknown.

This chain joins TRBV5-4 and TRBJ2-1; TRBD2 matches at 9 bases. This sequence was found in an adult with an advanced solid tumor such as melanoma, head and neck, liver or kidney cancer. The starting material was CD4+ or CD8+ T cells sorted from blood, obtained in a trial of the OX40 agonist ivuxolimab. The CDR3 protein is CASSLRTSEYNEQFF. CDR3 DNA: TGTGCCAGCAGCCTTAGGACTAGCGAGTACAATGAGCAGTTCTTC.